The 19 T cell receptor beta chains listed next were all sequenced from one sample in a study of regulatory T cells in long-lasting Graves disease. The time point denotes: persistent/refractory GD, antithyroid drugs over 5 years with positive TRAb. PBMCs were the source of the RNA used for TCR sequencing. Arm-PCR with iRepertoire HTBI primers amplified the CDR3 regions for these TCR beta libraries. In TCRdb, the multiplex PCR reads were re-called with MiXCR into one record per CDR3 protein. The sample has roughly 450,000 distinct CDR3 sequences; around a fifth are singletons. This sample comprised peripheral blood mononuclear cells (PBMCs), obtained when the disease was refractory, from a patient treated with antithyroid drugs. Receptor source: a female donor with Graves disease.

In its sample, this clonotype was seen a few times. The chain couples TRBV7-8 to TRBJ2-3; 7 bases are shared with TRBD2. The ends lost 5 bases at V and 0 bases at J; junction bases unmatched: 8. Germline loops: CDR1 SGHVS, CDR2 FQNEAQ. There are 16 residues in the CDR3. CDR3 sequence reads: CASSAAFSGSTDTQYF. The CDR3 region has the DNA TGTGCCAGCAGCGCAGCCTTTAGCGGGAGCACAGATACGCAGTATTTT.

There are many counts of this clonotype. This chain joins TRBV28 and TRBJ2-7; no definite D call. Germline V gives CDR1 MDHEN, CDR2 SYDVKM. There are 11 residues in the CDR3. The V end lost 8 bases, the J end lost 3 bases, and 8 bases lay between the germline ends. The CDR3 bases are TGTGCCAGCGGGTCGAACTACGAGCAGTACTTC. Protein product: CASGSNYEQYF.

CDR3 sequence: CASSRRRGPGEQYF. The CDR3 coding sequence is TGTGCCAGCTCACGTCGCAGAGGGCCGGGGGAGCAGTACTTC. This sequence joins TRBV18 and TRBJ2-7; possible D gene TRBD2, 5 bases. The CDR3 loop spans 14 amino acids. V dropped 4 bases and J dropped 7 bases, with 17 bases sitting between them. Germline-derived CDR1 and CDR2 are KGHSH and LQKENI.

The table lists this clonotype with many counts. The chain combines TRBV13 with TRBJ2-4; D gene uncertain. The CDR3 totals 16 residues. CDR1 is PRHDT, CDR2 FYEKMQ, per germline (reference sequence). Trimming removed 1 base at V and 0 bases at J, with 10 bases between. The CDR3 spells CASSLAHRLAKNIQYF. CDR3 DNA: TGTGCCAGCAGCTTAGCACACCGACTAGCCAAAAACATTCAGTACTTC.

The V and J genes are TRBV9 and TRBJ2-1; D gene ambiguous. Between the trimmed V and J ends, which lost 0 bases and 7 bases, there was a span of 5 bases. CDR1 and CDR2 (germline): SGDLS, YYNGEE. The CDR3 sequence is 12 residues long. This CDR3 is CASSVVANEQFF. CDR3 sequence (DNA): TGTGCCAGCAGCGTAGTGGCGAATGAGCAGTTCTTC.

This clonotype was detected many times. The rearrangement joins TRBV19 to TRBJ1-1; 11 bases line up with TRBD1. Germline V gives CDR1 LNHDA, CDR2 SQIVND (reference sequence). Losses at the gene ends were 8 bases for V and 4 bases for J; bases not matched to a gene: 9. This CDR3 region has 15 residues. The CDR3 DNA reads TGTGCCAGTGGACAGGGGGCCGAAAGGATCACTGAAGCTTTCTTT. Its protein is CASGQGAERITEAFF.

CDR3 residues: CATSRDGGGGTDTQYF. In DNA form, the CDR3 reads TGTGCCACCAGCAGAGATGGTGGGGGAGGCACAGATACGCAGTATTTT. The J gene is TRBJ2-3, the V gene TRBV15; possibly TRBD1 or TRBD2 for D (5 bases each). This CDR3 is built from 16 residues. V was cut by 0 bases and J by 1 base, with 11 bases left in between. CDR1 LNHNV and CDR2 YYDKDF come from the germline V gene (reference sequence).

The rearrangement joins TRBV4-1 to TRBJ1-3, with D unresolved. CDR3 size: 15 residues. The germline V gene has CDR1 MGHRA and CDR2 YSYEKL. The V gene lost 4 bases and the J gene lost 0 bases, with 10 bases spanning the gap. The CDR3 region has the DNA TGCGCCAGCAGCCCCGTCGTGAGCTCTGGAAACACCATATATTTT. Protein: CASSPVVSSGNTIYF.

The chain couples TRBV7-2 to TRBJ2-7, with TRBD2 identical over 10 bases. CDR3 length: 14 residues. The germline gives CDR1 SGHTA, CDR2 FQGNSA. J lost 7 bases, V lost 5 bases, and 8 bases had no gene match. As DNA, the CDR3 is TGTGCCAGCAGCCCGAGCGGGGGGGCCGAGGAGCAGTACTTC. Amino acids: CASSPSGGAEEQYF.

The chain links TRBV27 to TRBJ2-3; tentative D call: TRBD2 (5 bases). The CDR3 has 14 residues. Trimming removed 9 bases at V and 7 bases at J, with 20 bases between. The germline gives CDR1 MNHEY, CDR2 SMNVEV (reference sequence). The CDR3 DNA follows: TGTGCCAGTGCCCAGGAAGCGGCGGCGTATACGCAGTATTTT. Its translation: CASAQEAAAYTQYF.

This sequence joins TRBV14 and TRBJ2-4; 10 positions match TRBD1. The CDR3 has 16 amino acids. From germline, CDR1 is SGHDN and CDR2 FVKESK. V shed 4 bases, J shed 2 bases, and the junction held 5 bases outside the gene matches. This CDR3 is CASSLSTGGSKNIQYF. CDR3 nucleotides: TGTGCCAGCAGCCTCTCGACAGGGGGCTCCAAAAACATTCAGTACTTC.

V usage is TRBV30 and J usage is TRBJ2-5, with D unresolved. V was pared by 2 bases and J by 4 bases, with 8 bases between. Germline lookup yields CDR1 GTSNPN and CDR2 SVGIG (reference sequence). The CDR3 sequence is 12 residues long. The CDR3: CAWSPSGETQYF. The CDR3, as DNA: TGTGCCTGGAGTCCCTCGGGAGAGACCCAGTACTTC. Full variable domain (rest looked up from reference TRBV30 and TRBJ2-5): SQTIHQWPATLVQPVGSPLSLECTVEGTSNPNLYWYRQAAGRGLQLLFYSVGIGQISSEVPQNLSASRPQDRQFILSSKKLLLSDSGFYLCAWSPSGETQYFGPGTRLLVL.

This clonotype was counted a few times. The chain joins TRBV7-8 to TRBJ2-2; D assignment may be TRBD1 or TRBD2 (6 bases each). CDR1 SGHVS and CDR2 FQNEAQ come from the germline V gene. CDR3 size: 18 residues. V was trimmed by 0 bases and J by 2 bases, leaving 16 bases between them. CDR3 sequence: CASSLAGASAPNTGELFF. In nucleotides, the CDR3 is TGTGCCAGCAGCTTAGCGGGGGCTAGCGCGCCAAACACCGGGGAGCTGTTTTTT.

There are a few counts of this clonotype. V gene TRBV7-2 combines with J gene TRBJ2-7, with 7 bases aligning to TRBD2. Unmatched junction bases numbered 8, after V lost 3 bases and J lost 9 bases. CDR3 size: 13 residues. In germline, CDR1 is SGHTA, CDR2 FQGNSA. The CDR3 region is CASSFTAGDGQYF. As DNA, the CDR3 is TGTGCCAGCAGCTTTACCGCGGGGGACGGGCAGTACTTC.

This clonotype was observed a few times. The chain combines TRBV5-1 with TRBJ2-1; D is ambiguous. Germline V CDR1 and CDR2: SGHRS, YFSETQ. The CDR3 loop spans 13 amino acids. Trimming shortened V by 1 base and J by 10 bases, and 12 bases separated the two germline ends. CDR3 sequence: CASSLKWINEQFF. CDR3 in DNA: TGCGCCAGCAGCTTGAAGTGGATAAACGAGCAGTTCTTC.

This chain connects TRBV12-3 or TRBV12-4 to TRBJ1-1; possible D gene TRBD1, 6 bases. V lost 5 bases and J lost 1, with 23 bases in between. This CDR3 region has 18 residues. The CDR3 region is CASSPRGSANYQNTEAFF. CDR3 in DNA: TGTGCCAGCAGTCCCAGGGGTTCGGCGAATTATCAGAACACTGAAGCTTTCTTT.

This clonotype was counted ten times or more. The V and J genes are TRBV7-2 and TRBJ1-5; unclear D gene. CDR1 is SGHTA and CDR2 is FQGNSA in the germline V gene. The CDR3 contains 13 residues. Between the trimmed V and J ends, which lost 1 base and 7 bases, there was a span of 8 bases. The chain's CDR3 is CASSLEGKQPQHF. The CDR3 region has the DNA TGTGCCAGCAGCTTAGAGGGTAAGCAGCCCCAGCATTTT.

This clonotype was seen only a few times. The chain has TRBV6-5 and TRBJ2-7, with D uncertain. Germline V lookup: CDR1 MNHEY, CDR2 SVGAGI. This CDR3 is built from 16 residues. The ends were cut back, 0 bases at V and 3 bases at J, with 15 bases in the middle. Written as DNA, the CDR3 is TGTGCCAGCAGTTACTCGCTTACCCATGGAGACTACGAGCAGTACTTC. Translation gives CASSYSLTHGDYEQYF.

This clonotype was counted between two and nine times. The chain recombines TRBV25-1 with TRBJ2-7; a possible D gene is TRBD2 (6 bases). Trimming removed 6 bases from V and 13 bases from J, with 13 bases in between. This CDR3 comprises 10 residues. The germline CDR1 and CDR2 sequences are MGHDK and SYGVNS. The CDR3 DNA reads as TGTGCCAGCAGAGACGCGGGACTTTACTTC. Protein sequence: CASRDAGLYF.